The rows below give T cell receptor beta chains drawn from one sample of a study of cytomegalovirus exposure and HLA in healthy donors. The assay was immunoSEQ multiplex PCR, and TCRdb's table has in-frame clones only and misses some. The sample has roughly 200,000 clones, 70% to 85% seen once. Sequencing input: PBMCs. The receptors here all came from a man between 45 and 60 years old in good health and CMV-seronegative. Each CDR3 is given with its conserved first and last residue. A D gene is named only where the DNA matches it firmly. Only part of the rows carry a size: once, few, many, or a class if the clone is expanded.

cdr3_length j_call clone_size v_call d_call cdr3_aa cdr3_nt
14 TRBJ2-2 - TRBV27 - CASRKRAFTGELFF TGTGCCAGCAGAAAGAGGGCATTCACCGGGGAGCTGTTTTTT
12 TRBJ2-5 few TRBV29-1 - CSVDRGQETQYF TGCAGCGTTGACAGGGGCCAAGAGACCCAGTACTTC
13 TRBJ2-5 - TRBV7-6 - CASSSRVWETQYF TGTGCCAGCAGCTCGCGGGTCTGGGAGACCCAGTACTTC
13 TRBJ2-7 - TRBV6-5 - CASSFDRINEQYF TGTGCCAGCAGCTTCGACAGGATCAACGAGCAGTACTTC
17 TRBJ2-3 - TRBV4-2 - CASSQDISSGSTDTQYF TGTGCCAGCAGCCAAGATATTAGTAGCGGTAGCACAGATACGCAGTATTTT
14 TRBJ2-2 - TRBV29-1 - CSVTGLTNTGELFF TGCAGCGTCACGGGACTGACGAACACCGGGGAGCTGTTTTTT
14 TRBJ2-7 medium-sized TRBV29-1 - CSGALGSDYYEQYF TGCAGCGGGGCCTTGGGGTCAGACTACTACGAGCAGTACTTC
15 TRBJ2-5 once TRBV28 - CASSFSTGVGETQYF TGTGCCAGCAGTTTCTCGACGGGAGTGGGAGAGACCCAGTACTTC
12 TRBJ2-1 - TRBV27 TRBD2 CASQAGNNEQFF TGTGCCAGCCAAGCGGGAAACAATGAGCAGTTCTTC
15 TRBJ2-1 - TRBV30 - CAWNRVAGSGNEQFF TGTGCCTGGAATCGTGTTGCAGGGTCGGGCAATGAGCAGTTCTTC
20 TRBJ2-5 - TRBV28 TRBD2 CASRSGTSGSSLRGRETQYF TGTGCCAGCAGATCCGGGACTAGCGGGAGCTCCTTAAGAGGGCGAGAGACCCAGTACTTC
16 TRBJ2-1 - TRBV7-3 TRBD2 CASSATSGSSYNEQFF TGTGCCAGCAGCGCCACTAGCGGGAGCTCCTACAATGAGCAGTTCTTC
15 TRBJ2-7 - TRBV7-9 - CASSLEGLLSYEQYF TGTGCCAGCAGCTTAGAGGGACTTCTCTCCTACGAGCAGTACTTC
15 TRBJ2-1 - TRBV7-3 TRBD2 CASSLTGRKANEQFF TGTGCCAGCAGCTTAACCGGGAGGAAGGCCAATGAGCAGTTCTTC
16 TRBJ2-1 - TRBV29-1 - CSVGPQGTRLYNEQFF TGCAGCGTTGGACCTCAAGGGACTCGATTATACAATGAGCAGTTCTTC
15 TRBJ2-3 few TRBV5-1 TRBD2 CASSATSGTADTQYF TGCGCCAGCAGCGCGACTAGCGGGACCGCAGATACGCAGTATTTT
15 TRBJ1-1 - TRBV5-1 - CASGSSTGTNTEAFF TGCGCCAGCGGATCCAGTACAGGGACAAACACTGAAGCTTTCTTT
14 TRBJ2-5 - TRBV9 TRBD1 CASSPRQGQETQYF TGTGCCAGCAGCCCGCGACAGGGACAAGAGACCCAGTACTTC
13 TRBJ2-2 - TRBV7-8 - CASSIQGAGELFF TGTGCCAGCAGCATACAGGGTGCCGGGGAGCTGTTTTTT
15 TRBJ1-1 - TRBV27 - CASSWQGFPSTEAFF TGTGCCAGCAGTTGGCAGGGCTTCCCGAGCACTGAAGCTTTCTTT
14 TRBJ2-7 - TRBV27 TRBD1 CASSFRDRDEEQYF TGTGCCAGCAGTTTCCGGGACAGGGATGAGGAGCAGTACTTC
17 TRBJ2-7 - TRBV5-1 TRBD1 CASSLGQGHKVDYEQYF TGCGCCAGCAGCCTTGGACAGGGGCACAAAGTCGACTACGAGCAGTACTTC
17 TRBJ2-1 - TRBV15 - CATSSRGLFGLYNEQFF TGTGCCACCAGCAGTCGCGGACTTTTCGGCCTTTACAATGAGCAGTTCTTC
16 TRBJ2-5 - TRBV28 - CASSSSDLRGRETQYF TGTGCCAGCAGTTCCTCGGACCTCCGAGGGAGGGAGACCCAGTACTTC
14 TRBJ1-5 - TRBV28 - CASHRASGNQPQHF TGTGCCAGCCACAGGGCTTCGGGAAATCAGCCCCAGCATTTT
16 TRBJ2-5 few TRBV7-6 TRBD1 CASSLNPGQGRETQYF TGTGCCAGCAGCTTAAATCCGGGACAGGGGCGGGAGACCCAGTACTTC
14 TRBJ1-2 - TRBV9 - CASSPTRTDHGYTF TGTGCCAGCAGCCCCACTCGGACAGACCATGGCTACACCTTC
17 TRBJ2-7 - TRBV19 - CASSIGVRDSGHYEQYF TGTGCCAGTAGTATAGGGGTGAGAGACAGTGGCCACTACGAGCAGTACTTC
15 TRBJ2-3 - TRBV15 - CATSRAGYSTDTQYF TGTGCCACCAGCAGAGCCGGGTACAGCACAGATACGCAGTATTTT
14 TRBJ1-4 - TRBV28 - CASSPGGPNEKLFF TGTGCCAGCAGTCCCGGGGGTCCGAATGAAAAACTGTTTTTT
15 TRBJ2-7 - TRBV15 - CATRDKGQKSYEQYF TGTGCCACCAGAGATAAGGGACAAAAGTCCTACGAGCAGTACTTC
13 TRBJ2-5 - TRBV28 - CASKNRYQETQYF TGTGCCAGCAAAAACAGGTACCAAGAGACCCAGTACTTC
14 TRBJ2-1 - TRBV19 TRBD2 CASSSPGLASEQFF TGTGCCAGTAGTTCCCCGGGACTAGCGAGTGAGCAGTTCTTC
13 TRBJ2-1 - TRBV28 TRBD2 CASGTSGNLGQFF TGTGCCAGCGGGACTAGCGGGAATCTGGGGCAGTTCTTC
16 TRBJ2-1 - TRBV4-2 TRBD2 CASSQETSGRRNEQFF TGTGCCAGCAGCCAAGAGACCAGCGGGAGGAGGAATGAGCAGTTCTTC
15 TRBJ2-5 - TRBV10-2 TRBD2 CASSVAGVSQETQYF TGCGCCAGCAGTGTAGCGGGAGTTTCCCAAGAGACCCAGTACTTC
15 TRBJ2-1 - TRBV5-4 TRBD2 CASSTGLAGYNEQFF TGTGCCAGCAGCACCGGACTAGCGGGGTACAATGAGCAGTTCTTC
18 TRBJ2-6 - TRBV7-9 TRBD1 CASSLELGQHSGANVLTF TGTGCCAGCAGCTTAGAATTGGGACAGCACTCTGGGGCCAACGTCCTGACTTTC
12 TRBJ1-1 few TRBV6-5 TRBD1 CASSSPTGRPFF TGTGCCAGCAGTTCCCCGACAGGGCGGCCTTTCTTT
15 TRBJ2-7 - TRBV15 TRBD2 CATSRPSSGNYEQYF TGTGCCACCAGCAGACCATCTAGCGGGAACTACGAGCAGTACTTC
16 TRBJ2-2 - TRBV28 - CASKRVRPVNAGELFF TGTGCCAGCAAGAGGGTGAGGCCAGTCAACGCCGGGGAGCTGTTTTTT
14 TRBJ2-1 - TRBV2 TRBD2 CASSVSSGSGEQFF TGTGCCAGCAGTGTATCTAGCGGGAGTGGTGAGCAGTTCTTC
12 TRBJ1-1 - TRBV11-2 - CASIRENTEAFF TGTGCCAGCATCCGGGAGAACACTGAAGCTTTCTTT
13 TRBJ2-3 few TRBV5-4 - CASREVSTDTQYF TGTGCCAGCAGAGAGGTTAGCACAGATACGCAGTATTTT
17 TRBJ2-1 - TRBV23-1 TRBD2 CASSQSPGLAGANEQFF TGCGCCAGCAGTCAGTCCCCGGGACTAGCGGGCGCCAATGAGCAGTTCTTC
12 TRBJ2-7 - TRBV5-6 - CASSLRVGEQYF TGTGCCAGCAGCCTCAGGGTTGGCGAGCAGTACTTC
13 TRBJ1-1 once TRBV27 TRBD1 CASRDRGNTEAFF TGTGCCAGCCGGGACAGGGGGAACACTGAAGCTTTCTTT
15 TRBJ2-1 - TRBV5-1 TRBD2 CASSRLAIMVNEQFF TGCGCCAGCAGCCGACTAGCAATAATGGTCAATGAGCAGTTCTTC
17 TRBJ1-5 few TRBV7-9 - CASSLGPTREANQPQHF TGTGCCAGCAGCTTAGGACCCACCAGGGAGGCCAATCAGCCCCAGCATTTT